The next 32 T cell receptor beta chains were all read from a single sample in a study of T cell changes during pregnancy in multiple sclerosis. The data were produced by immunoSEQ multiplex PCR, yet TCRdb's version contains in-frame clones alone and is incomplete. The table records 40,000 to 50,000 clones, 90% to 95% of them present only once. The specimen comprised CD8+ T cells from peripheral blood mononuclear cells, sampled in the third trimester of pregnancy. The receptors originated from a female donor with multiple sclerosis, enrolled in a pregnancy study.

The chain links TRBV28 to TRBJ2-3; no reliable D call. V was shortened by 8 bases and J by 4 bases, with 10 bases between the two germline ends. Germline lookup yields CDR1 MDHEN and CDR2 SYDVKM. This CDR3 contains 12 residues. The CDR3, as DNA: TGTGCCAGCCTAGAAATTCCAGATACGCAGTATTTT. Translated: CASLEIPDTQYF.

This chain connects TRBV30 to TRBJ2-3; D remains unclear. The CDR3 runs to 15 residues. Trimming removed 2 bases from V and 4 bases from J, with 16 bases in between. The germline gives CDR1 GTSNPN, CDR2 SVGIG (reference sequence). The DNA of the CDR3 is TGTGCCTGGAGTAATCTAGATCTGAACGCAGATACGCAGTATTTT. Translation: CAWSNLDLNADTQYF.

A single count supports this clone. The genes are TRBV28 and TRBJ2-5; D uncertain. Germline values: CDR1 MDHEN, CDR2 SYDVKM. V was shortened by 3 bases and J by 3 bases, with 11 bases between the two germline ends. The CDR3 is 14 amino acids. The CDR3 loop is CASSFPYGEETQYF. The CDR3 DNA sequence: TGTGCCAGCAGTTTTCCGTACGGAGAAGAGACCCAGTACTTC.

The genes are TRBV7-6 and TRBJ1-1, with a tentative D call TRBD1 (6 bases). Germline lookup yields CDR1 SGHVS and CDR2 FNYEAQ. The CDR3 runs to 14 residues. The V end lost 3 bases, the J end lost 0 bases, and 8 bases lay between the germline ends. CDR3 bases: TGTGCCAGCAGCTTGACAGGAATGAACACTGAAGCTTTCTTT. Translating gives CASSLTGMNTEAFF. Combining the CDR3 with reference TRBV7-6 and TRBJ1-1 gives the whole variable domain GAGVSQSPRYKVTKRGQDVALRCDPISGHVSLYWYRQALGQGPEFLTYFNYEAQQDKSGLPNDRFSAERPEGSISTLTIQRTEQRDSAMYRCASSLTGMNTEAFFGQGTRLTVV.

The chain couples TRBV6-5 to TRBJ2-5, with TRBD2 matching 10 bases. V was pared by 4 bases and J by 1 base, with 6 bases of the junction left unmatched. Germline V CDR1 and CDR2: MNHEY, SVGAGI. This CDR3 region has 16 residues. The CDR3 DNA reads TGTGCCAGCAGTTGGCGGCCTAGCGGGAGCCAAGAGACCCAGTACTTC. As protein: CASSWRPSGSQETQYF.

V and J are TRBV13 and TRBJ2-1; no clear D gene. Per germline, CDR1 PRHDT and CDR2 FYEKMQ (reference sequence). This CDR3 region has 12 residues. V lost 3 bases, J lost 4 bases, and 4 bases lay in between. CDR3 DNA sequence: TGTGCCAGCAGCTTCCCATACAATGAGCAGTTCTTC. Its translation: CASSFPYNEQFF. Full variable domain (outside the CDR3, taken from reference TRBV13 and TRBJ2-1): AAGVIQSPRHLIKEKRETATLKCYPIPRHDTVYWYQQGPGQDPQFLISFYEKMQSDKGSIPDRFSAQQFSDYHSELNMSSLELGDSALYFCASSFPYNEQFFGPGTRLTVL.

CDR3 protein: CASSHGTRGSNEQFF. The CDR3 DNA follows: TGTGCCAGTAGTCACGGGACTAGGGGGAGCAATGAGCAGTTCTTC. This rearrangement joins TRBV19 to TRBJ2-1, with 8 bases that match TRBD2. The CDR3 has 15 residues. The V gene end was trimmed by 5 bases and the J gene end by 6 bases; junction bases not matched to a gene: 9. From germline, CDR1 is LNHDA and CDR2 SQIVND (reference sequence).

The sample holds a few counts of this clone. The chain is built from TRBV7-8 and TRBJ1-5; weak D call: TRBD1 (5 bases). The germline CDR1 and CDR2 sequences are SGHVS and FQNEAQ. CDR3 size: 15 residues. Trimming removed 5 bases from V and 4 bases from J, with 15 bases in between. The CDR3: CASSLIGTINQPQHF. The CDR3 region has the DNA TGTGCCAGCAGCCTAATCGGGACTATTAATCAGCCCCAGCATTTT.

The genes are TRBV2 and TRBJ2-1, with a weak D call TRBD1 (7 bases). The CDR3 totals 14 residues. Trimming took off 7 bases at V and 7 bases at J, with 17 bases between the two ends. Per the germline V gene, CDR1 is SNHLY and CDR2 is FYNNEI. The chain's CDR3 is CASTYRGGGNEQFF. CDR3 coding DNA: TGTGCCAGCACCTACAGGGGCGGAGGGAATGAGCAGTTCTTC.

The CDR3 spells CASSLSRGNEQYF. As DNA, the CDR3 is TGTGCCAGCAGTTTATCACGGGGAAATGAGCAGTACTTC. The V call is TRBV27, the J call TRBJ2-7; weak D call: TRBD2 (5 bases). This CDR3 region has 13 residues. Trimming removed 0 bases at V and 7 bases at J, with 10 bases between. Germline CDR1 reads MNHEY; CDR2 reads SMNVEV (reference sequence).

The chain uses TRBV7-2 and TRBJ2-1, with 9 bases aligning to TRBD1. J was trimmed by 8 bases and V by 1 base; bases with no gene match: 6. The CDR3 loop spans 15 amino acids. CDR1 is SGHTA, CDR2 FQGNSA, per germline. This chain's CDR3 is CASSLGGQGSDEQFF. CDR3 coding DNA: TGTGCCAGCAGCTTAGGAGGACAGGGGTCGGATGAGCAGTTCTTC. The full variable domain, rest sourced from reference TRBV7-2 and TRBJ2-1, is GAGVSQSPSNKVTEKGKDVELRCDPISGHTALYWYRQSLGQGLEFLIYFQGNSAPDKSGLPSDRFSAERTGGSVSTLTIQRTQQEDSAVYLCASSLGGQGSDEQFFGPGTRLTVL.

The chain links TRBV14 to TRBJ2-4; 7 bases line up with TRBD2. The CDR3 length is 13 residues. V shed 3 bases, J shed 12 bases, and the junction held 8 bases outside the gene matches. Germline assignment: CDR1 SGHDN and CDR2 FVKESK. The DNA of the CDR3 is TGTGCCAGCAGCCAGACTAACCGGGACTATCAGTACTTC. Translating it yields CASSQTNRDYQYF.

The chain joins TRBV4-3 to TRBJ2-7; D gene ambiguous. V dropped 1 base and J dropped 0 bases, with 10 bases sitting between them. Looked up from germline, CDR1 is LGHNA and CDR2 is YSLEER. The CDR3 spans 15 residues. The DNA for the CDR3 is TGCGCCAGCAGCCAAGGTACCACGAGCTCCTACGAGCAGTACTTC. It translates to CASSQGTTSSYEQYF.

The chain is built from TRBV11-2 and TRBJ2-7; perhaps TRBD1 as D (5 bases). The CDR3 is made up of 15 amino acids. V lost 4 bases and J lost 3, with 16 bases in between. CDR1 and CDR2 from the germline V gene are SGHAT and FQNNGV. The CDR3: CASSSQGFPHYEQYF. CDR3 DNA sequence: TGTGCCAGCAGCTCCCAGGGTTTCCCCCACTACGAGCAGTACTTC.

This clone appeared a single time. The rearrangement joins TRBV28 to TRBJ2-1; possibly TRBD1 for D (6 bases). Germline CDR1 and CDR2: MDHEN and SYDVKM. The CDR3 extends over 14 amino acids. Trimming removed 2 bases from V and 9 bases from J, with 14 bases in between. The CDR3 DNA sequence: TGTGCCAGCAGTTTAGCAGGGGCGGTCGGTGAGCAGTTCTTC. It yields the protein CASSLAGAVGEQFF.

This chain uses TRBV9 with TRBJ1-2; 7 bases agree with TRBD1. After removal of 7 bases from V and 0 bases from J, the junction contained 6 bases not matched to a gene. CDR1 is SGDLS and CDR2 is YYNGEE in the germline V gene. The CDR3 is made up of 14 amino acids. The CDR3: CASGDRPTNYGYTF. The DNA of the CDR3 is TGTGCCAGCGGGGACAGACCGACTAACTATGGCTACACCTTC.

This sequence joins TRBV28 and TRBJ2-7; D is unresolved. The V end lost 3 bases, the J end lost 5 bases, and 11 bases lay between the germline ends. In germline, CDR1 is MDHEN, CDR2 SYDVKM. The CDR3 extends over 13 amino acids. CDR3 sequence (DNA): TGTGCCAGCAGTTTCCTCCTCCACAACGAGCAGTACTTC. Translation: CASSFLLHNEQYF.

The chain has TRBV20-1 and TRBJ2-7, with D unclear. The V gene's germline CDR1 is DFQATT and CDR2 SNEGSKA (reference sequence). With 0 bases removed from V and 4 bases from J, the gap between germline ends came to 4 bases. The CDR3 is made up of 11 amino acids. Written as DNA, the CDR3 is TGCAGTGCTAGAGATGCGTACGAGCAGTACTTC. Amino acids: CSARDAYEQYF.

This chain joins TRBV4-2 and TRBJ1-1; D gene unclear. CDR1 and CDR2 (germline): LGHNA, YNFKEQ. The CDR3 extends over 14 amino acids. With 5 bases removed from V and 0 bases from J, the gap between germline ends came to 10 bases. CDR3 nucleotide sequence: TGTGCCAGCAGCGGTGGAGGGTTGAACACTGAAGCTTTCTTT. It codes for CASSGGGLNTEAFF.

The chain is built from TRBV5-4 and TRBJ2-7; TRBD2 matches at 10 bases. Germline lookup yields CDR1 SGHNT and CDR2 YYREEE (reference sequence). V trimming: 5 bases; J trimming: 6 bases; junction bases outside the gene matches: 11. The CDR3 is made up of 15 amino acids. CDR3 nucleotide sequence: TGTGCCAGCAGTCCCGAAGCGGGAGGGCCCGGCGAGCAGTACTTC. Translated, it gives CASSPEAGGPGEQYF.

V gene TRBV10-2 combines with J gene TRBJ2-3; possible D gene TRBD2, 6 bases. The CDR3 covers 19 residues. V lost 7 bases, J lost 3 bases, and 29 bases lay in between. Germline V gene lookup returns CDR1 WSHSY and CDR2 SAAADI. This CDR3 reads CASINDGGGSGLLTDTQYF. CDR3 DNA: TGCGCCAGCATAAACGACGGTGGGGGATCGGGACTTTTAACAGATACGCAGTATTTT.

The rearrangement joins TRBV10-2 to TRBJ2-5; 7 nucleotides line up with TRBD1. Germline trimming cut 3 bases from V and 5 bases from J; bases unmatched to any gene: 6. Germline CDR1 is WSHSY and CDR2 is SAAADI. This CDR3 contains 14 residues. The CDR3: CASSDVTGLETQYF. The CDR3 DNA follows: TGCGCCAGCAGTGACGTGACAGGGTTGGAGACCCAGTACTTC.

The CDR3 DNA reads TGTGCCAGCAGTTACTCTGGGGGGAGCAATCAGCCCCAGCATTTT. It yields the protein CASSYSGGSNQPQHF. The genes are TRBV6-5 and TRBJ1-5; D possibly corresponds to TRBD1 (5 bases). The CDR3 covers 15 residues. V shed 0 bases and J shed 1 base, with 7 bases lying between them. In germline, CDR1 is MNHEY, CDR2 SVGAGI.

The chain carries TRBV19 and TRBJ1-2; possible D gene TRBD1, 5 bases. V lost 4 bases, J lost 8 bases, and 14 bases lay in between. Germline V gene lookup returns CDR1 LNHDA and CDR2 SQIVND (reference sequence). This CDR3 has 13 residues. CDR3 DNA: TGTGCCAGTAGTAAGGCCGGCGGGGACGGCTACACCTTC. Its protein is CASSKAGGDGYTF.

The chain has TRBV15 and TRBJ2-3, with 8 bases that match TRBD2. CDR1 is LNHNV and CDR2 is YYDKDF in the germline V gene (reference sequence). Losses at the gene ends were 5 bases for V and 0 bases for J; bases not matched to a gene: 4. The CDR3 runs 15 residues. The CDR3 spells CATSLERESTDTQYF. As DNA, the CDR3 is TGTGCCACCAGCTTAGAGCGGGAGAGCACAGATACGCAGTATTTT.

The V and J genes are TRBV9 and TRBJ2-2; D is unresolved. The V gene's germline CDR1 is SGDLS and CDR2 YYNGEE. This CDR3 is built from 16 residues. The ends were cut back, 4 bases at V and 5 bases at J, with 18 bases in the middle. CDR3 coding DNA: TGTGCCAGCAGCTCTAACCCCGGCCGGAGTACCGGGGAGCTGTTTTTT. It codes for CASSSNPGRSTGELFF.

J is TRBJ1-1 and V is TRBV29-1, with 8 bases aligning to TRBD1. Germline assignment: CDR1 SQVTM and CDR2 ANQGSEA. This CDR3 spans 15 amino acids. After removal of 7 bases from V and 3 bases from J, the junction contained 13 bases not matched to a gene. CDR3 residues: CSATPLQGAHTEAFF. For the CDR3, the DNA is TGCAGCGCCACTCCCCTGCAGGGGGCCCACACTGAAGCTTTCTTT.

The chain joins TRBV19 to TRBJ2-1, with 7 nucleotides matching TRBD2. V gave up 2 bases and J gave up 4 bases; unmatched junction bases: 2. The CDR3 consists of 14 residues. Germline V gene data show CDR1 as LNHDA and CDR2 as SQIVND (reference sequence). CDR3 DNA sequence: TGTGCCAGTAGTATATCGCGGGGGTACAATGAGCAGTTCTTC. This gives the protein CASSISRGYNEQFF.

V gene TRBV7-2 combines with J gene TRBJ2-3, with D perhaps matching TRBD2 (5 bases). CDR1 is SGHTA, CDR2 FQGNSA, per germline. CDR3 length: 13 residues. V was shortened by 4 bases and J by 2 bases, with 7 bases between the two germline ends. This CDR3 reads CASSSGVTDTQYF. The CDR3 coding sequence is TGTGCCAGCAGCTCCGGGGTCACAGATACGCAGTATTTT.

The table lists this clone with a few counts. The V gene is TRBV2, the J gene TRBJ1-5, with 8 nucleotides matching TRBD1. Germline assignment: CDR1 SNHLY and CDR2 FYNNEI. V shed 8 bases, J shed 6 bases, and the junction held 9 bases outside the gene matches. The CDR3 runs to 14 residues. The CDR3 loop is CASQDGQGGQPQHF. The CDR3 DNA sequence: TGTGCCAGCCAGGACGGACAGGGCGGTCAGCCCCAGCATTTT.

The V call is TRBV6-1, the J call TRBJ2-7, with 7 bases that match TRBD1. The CDR3 extends over 16 amino acids. The V gene end was trimmed by 1 base and the J gene end by 1 base; junction bases not matched to a gene: 7. The germline V gene has CDR1 MNHNS and CDR2 SASEGT. The CDR3 DNA follows: TGTGCCAGCAGTGAAGAAAGGCAGGGGGTTTCCTACGAGCAGTACTTC. Translated: CASSEERQGVSYEQYF.

This chain connects TRBV28 to TRBJ1-2, with TRBD1 identical over 8 bases. Per the germline V gene, CDR1 is MDHEN and CDR2 is SYDVKM. V shed 5 bases and J 8 bases; nucleotides not matched to a gene: 13. The CDR3 has 15 residues. CDR3 in DNA: TGTGCCAGCAGTAGAAGCGTCCGGACAGGGCACGGCTACACCTTC. It yields the protein CASSRSVRTGHGYTF.